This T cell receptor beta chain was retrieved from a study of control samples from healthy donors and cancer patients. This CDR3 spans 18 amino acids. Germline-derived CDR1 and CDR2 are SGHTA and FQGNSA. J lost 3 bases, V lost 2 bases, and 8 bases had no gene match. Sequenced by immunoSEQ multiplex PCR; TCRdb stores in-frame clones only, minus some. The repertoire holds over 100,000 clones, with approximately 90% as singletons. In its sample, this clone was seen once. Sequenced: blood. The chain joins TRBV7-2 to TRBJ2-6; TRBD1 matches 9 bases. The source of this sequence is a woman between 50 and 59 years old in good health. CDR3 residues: CASSLQQGAGFGANVLTF. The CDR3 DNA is TGTGCCAGCAGCTTACAACAGGGGGCAGGGTTTGGGGCCAACGTCCTGACTTTC. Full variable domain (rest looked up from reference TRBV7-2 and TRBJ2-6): GAGVSQSPSNKVTEKGKDVELRCDPISGHTALYWYRQSLGQGLEFLIYFQGNSAPDKSGLPSDRFSAERTGGSVSTLTIQRTQQEDSAVYLCASSLQQGAGFGANVLTFGAGSRLTVL.